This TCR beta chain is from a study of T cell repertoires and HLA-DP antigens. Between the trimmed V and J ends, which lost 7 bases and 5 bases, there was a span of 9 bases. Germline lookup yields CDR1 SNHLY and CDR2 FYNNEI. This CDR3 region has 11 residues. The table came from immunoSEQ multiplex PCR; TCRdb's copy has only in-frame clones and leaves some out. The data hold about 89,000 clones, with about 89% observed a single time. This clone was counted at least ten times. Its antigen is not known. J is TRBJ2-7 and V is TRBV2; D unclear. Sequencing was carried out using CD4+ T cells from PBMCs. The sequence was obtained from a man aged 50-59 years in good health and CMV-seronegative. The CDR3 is CASTVLDEQYF. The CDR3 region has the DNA TGTGCCAGCACTGTCTTGGACGAGCAGTACTTC.